What follows are 20 T cell receptor beta chains derived from one specimen sequenced in a study of CD8 T cells in ankylosing spondylitis. Their recognized antigens are unknown. In TCRdb, the 5' RACE reads were re-called with MiXCR into one record per CDR3 protein. The table shows approximately 440,000 distinct CDR3 sequences, with roughly 15% occurring only once. Whole-study results and caveats: Ankylosing spondylitis blood seemed to carry a telltale TCR beta motif made of eight or nine highly homologous variants.

Sequenced material: blood, either unsorted or a sorted T cell fraction (not recorded which). The source is a male donor with ankylosing spondylitis.

J is TRBJ2-1 and V is TRBV11-1, with 8 nucleotides matching TRBD2. V lost 6 bases, J lost 5 bases, and 9 bases stayed unmatched. This CDR3 spans 15 amino acids. Per the germline V gene, CDR1 is SGHAT and CDR2 is FQDESV (reference sequence). The CDR3 sequence is CASSYRGGQDNEQFF. The CDR3 bases are TGTGCCAGCAGTTACCGGGGGGGCCAGGACAATGAGCAGTTCTTC.

This clonotype has at least ten counts. The rearrangement joins TRBV12-3 or TRBV12-4 to TRBJ2-2, with 7 bases lining up with TRBD1. Trimming cost V 7 bases and J 1 base; bases outside gene matches: 3. The CDR3 loop spans 14 amino acids. CDR3 DNA: TGTGCCAGCACCGGGGACAGGAACACCGGGGAGCTGTTTTTT. The encoded protein is CASTGDRNTGELFF.

This clonotype was seen more than once but under ten times. The V call is TRBV27, the J call TRBJ1-2; 8 bases are shared with TRBD1. Trimming cost V 3 bases and J 6 bases; bases outside gene matches: 9. From germline, CDR1 is MNHEY and CDR2 SMNVEV (reference sequence). There are 15 residues in the CDR3. The CDR3 DNA sequence: TGTGCCAGCAGTTTCGAACCAGGGGGCAGGAATGGCTACACCTTC. Amino acid sequence: CASSFEPGGRNGYTF.

The V gene is TRBV7-2, the J gene TRBJ2-6; 7 nucleotides align to TRBD1. This CDR3 has 16 residues. Losses at the gene ends were 3 bases for V and 2 bases for J; bases not matched to a gene: 4. Germline values: CDR1 SGHTA, CDR2 FQGNSA. The CDR3: CASSFPTGPGANVLTF. CDR3 coding DNA: TGTGCCAGCAGCTTCCCGACAGGGCCTGGGGCCAACGTCCTGACTTTC.

The chain has TRBV20-1 and TRBJ2-5, with D possibly TRBD2 on 5 matching bases. The CDR3 is 14 amino acids. V was clipped by 0 bases and J by 7 bases, with 15 bases between them. Germline CDR1 reads DFQATT; CDR2 reads SNEGSKA (reference sequence). The CDR3 DNA sequence: TGCAGTGCTAGAGATGACGGGTTAGGAGGGACCCAGTACTTC. This gives the protein CSARDDGLGGTQYF.

This clonotype has only a few counts. The chain employs TRBV20-1 and TRBJ1-2; D not certain. There are 14 residues in the CDR3. CDR1 and CDR2 from the germline V gene are DFQATT and SNEGSKA (reference sequence). V gave up 0 bases and J gave up 2 bases, with 10 bases separating them. As DNA, the CDR3 is TGCAGTGCTAGAGATCACGGGCAAAACTATGGCTACACCTTC. This gives the protein CSARDHGQNYGYTF.

This clonotype came up a few times. The chain recombines TRBV12-3 or TRBV12-4 with TRBJ2-1; 9 bases align to TRBD1. Trimming at V came to 0 bases and at J to 9 bases, leaving 6 bases not matched to a gene. CDR3 length: 15 residues. The CDR3 sequence is CASSLAGGQGFEQFF. CDR3 DNA sequence: TGTGCCAGCAGTTTAGCGGGGGGACAGGGTTTTGAGCAGTTCTTC.

This clonotype was counted between two and nine times. V is TRBV25-1 and J is TRBJ2-1; D is possibly TRBD2 (6 bases). In germline, CDR1 is MGHDK, CDR2 SYGVNS. This CDR3 contains 15 residues. Trimming removed 5 bases from V and 6 bases from J, with 17 bases in between. The DNA of the CDR3 is TGTGCCAGCAGTTCGGCTAGCGAGGGGTCCAATGAGCAGTTCTTC. Its translation: CASSSASEGSNEQFF.

This clonotype has ten or more counts. This chain joins TRBV20-1 and TRBJ2-3; maybe TRBD2 (5 bases). The CDR3 is made up of 15 amino acids. The germline gives CDR1 DFQATT, CDR2 SNEGSKA (reference sequence). V was cut by 4 bases and J by 4 bases, with 18 bases left in between. The DNA for the CDR3 is TGCAGTGCTATTCCGAGGGCTATCTTGGCAGATACGCAGTATTTT. It is translated as CSAIPRAILADTQYF.

The chain links TRBV2 to TRBJ1-1; maybe TRBD1 (5 bases). V was trimmed by 7 bases and J by 1 base, leaving 16 bases between them. This CDR3 region has 15 residues. Germline lookup yields CDR1 SNHLY and CDR2 FYNNEI. The CDR3 nucleotides read TGTGCCAGCAATCGCCGGGACGCAAAGAACACTGAAGCTTTCTTT. Translating it yields CASNRRDAKNTEAFF.

This clonotype was seen ten or more times. This chain joins TRBV7-6 and TRBJ1-1; no clear D. CDR3 length equals 13 residues. CDR1 is SGHVS and CDR2 is FNYEAQ in the germline V gene. V was pared by 5 bases and J by 0 bases, with 7 bases between. This CDR3 reads CASSPQVNTEAFF. CDR3 nucleotide sequence: TGTGCCAGCAGCCCTCAGGTGAACACTGAAGCTTTCTTT.

There are a few counts of this clonotype. The chain joins TRBV4-1 to TRBJ2-5; D perhaps matches TRBD2 (6 bases). This CDR3 is built from 15 residues. Germline assignment: CDR1 MGHRA and CDR2 YSYEKL. Trimming shortened V by 4 bases and J by 4 bases, and 16 bases separated the two germline ends. CDR3 protein: CASSRGTGDVETQYF. CDR3 in DNA: TGCGCCAGCAGCCGCGGAACGGGGGATGTAGAGACCCAGTACTTC.

The chain recombines TRBV2 with TRBJ2-1; D ambiguous. V dropped 2 bases and J dropped 8 bases, with 10 bases sitting between them. CDR3 size: 13 residues. The germline gives CDR1 SNHLY, CDR2 FYNNEI. The CDR3 here is CASSEMGIDEQFF. The CDR3 nucleotides are TGTGCCAGCAGTGAAATGGGAATCGATGAGCAGTTCTTC.

The CDR3 bases are TGTGCCAGCAGTCCTCCGACAGGGTCCAGGGTGTTTTTT. Amino acid sequence: CASSPPTGSRVFF. The rearrangement uses TRBV28 and TRBJ1-4; the match to TRBD1 covers 7 bases. The germline V gene encodes CDR1 MDHEN and CDR2 SYDVKM. The CDR3 has 13 residues. The trim removed 5 bases at V and 15 bases at J, leaving 12 bases unmatched.

The V call is TRBV10-3, the J call TRBJ2-7; TRBD2 agrees at 9 bases. CDR3 length: 15 residues. J gave up 2 bases and V 3 bases, and 5 bases lay outside the gene matches. CDR1 is ENHRY and CDR2 is SYGVKD in the germline V gene. CDR3 protein: CAISDLAGVTYEQYF. CDR3 coding DNA: TGTGCCATCAGTGACTTAGCGGGGGTGACCTACGAGCAGTACTTC.

This clonotype was found a few times. The rearrangement uses TRBV5-1 and TRBJ2-2, with 7 nucleotides matching TRBD2. The germline V gene encodes CDR1 SGHRS and CDR2 YFSETQ. The CDR3 is 13 amino acids. V shed 7 bases, J shed 5 bases, and the junction held 5 bases outside the gene matches. CDR3 loop: CASRRAGTGELFF. The DNA for the CDR3 is TGCGCCAGCCGGAGAGCGGGGACCGGGGAGCTGTTTTTT.

This clonotype was detected only once. The chain couples TRBV10-3 to TRBJ2-7; tentatively, D is TRBD2 (5 bases). Germline V gene sequence: CDR1 ENHRY, CDR2 SYGVKD. The CDR3 is 14 amino acids. V gave up 3 bases and J gave up 1 base, with 10 bases separating them. The CDR3 loop reads CAISEGLGSYEQYF. CDR3 nucleotide sequence: TGTGCCATCAGTGAAGGACTCGGTTCCTACGAGCAGTACTTC.

This clonotype was found a few times. In nucleotides, the CDR3 is TGTGCCATCAGTGACCGACAGGGGAGGTCTGAAGCTTTCTTT. It specifies CAISDRQGRSEAFF. The V gene is TRBV10-3, the J gene TRBJ1-1, with 8 bases matching TRBD1. The length of the CDR3 is 14 residues. Trimming cost V 3 bases and J 6 bases; bases outside gene matches: 6. CDR1 and CDR2 (germline): ENHRY, SYGVKD.

This clonotype appeared many times. This chain joins TRBV2 and TRBJ1-5; no definite D call. This CDR3 has 14 residues. V was cut by 6 bases and J by 4 bases, with 13 bases left in between. Germline V lookup: CDR1 SNHLY, CDR2 FYNNEI. The CDR3 protein is CASSLTRGNQPQHF. The CDR3 DNA sequence: TGTGCCAGCAGCCTTACGAGAGGAAATCAGCCCCAGCATTTT.

This clonotype occurred a few times. The J gene is TRBJ1-1, the V gene TRBV4-3, with D maybe TRBD1 (5 bases). The CDR3 runs 16 residues. V was cut by 0 bases and J by 5 bases, with 16 bases left in between. The germline V gene has CDR1 LGHNA and CDR2 YSLEER. CDR3 coding DNA: TGCGCCAGCAGCCAAGAAAGCCAGGGTTTTTGGACTGAAGCTTTCTTT. Translated, it gives CASSQESQGFWTEAFF.